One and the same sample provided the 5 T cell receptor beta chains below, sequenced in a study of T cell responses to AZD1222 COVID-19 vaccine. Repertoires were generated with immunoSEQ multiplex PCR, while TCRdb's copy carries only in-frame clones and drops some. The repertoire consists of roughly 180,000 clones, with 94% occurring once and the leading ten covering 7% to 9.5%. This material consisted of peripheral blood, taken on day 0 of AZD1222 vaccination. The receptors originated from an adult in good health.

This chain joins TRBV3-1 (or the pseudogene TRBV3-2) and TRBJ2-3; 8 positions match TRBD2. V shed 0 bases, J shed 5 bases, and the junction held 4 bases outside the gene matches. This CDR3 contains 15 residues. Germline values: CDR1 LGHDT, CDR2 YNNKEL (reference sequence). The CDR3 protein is CASSQEGLAGDTQYF. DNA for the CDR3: TGTGCCAGCAGCCAAGAAGGGCTAGCGGGAGATACGCAGTATTTT.

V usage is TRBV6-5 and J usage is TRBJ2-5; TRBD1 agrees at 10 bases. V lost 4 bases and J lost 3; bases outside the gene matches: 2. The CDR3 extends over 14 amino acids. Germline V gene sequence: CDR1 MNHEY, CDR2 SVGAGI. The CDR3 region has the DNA TGTGCCAGCAGTTGGGACAGGGGTAAAGAGACCCAGTACTTC. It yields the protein CASSWDRGKETQYF.

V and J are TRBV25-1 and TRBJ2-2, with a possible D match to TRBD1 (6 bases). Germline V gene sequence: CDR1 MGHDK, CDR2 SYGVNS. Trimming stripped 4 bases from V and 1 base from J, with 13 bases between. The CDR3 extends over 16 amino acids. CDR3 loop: CASSGYREWNTGELFF. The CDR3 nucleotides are TGTGCCAGCAGTGGGTACAGGGAGTGGAACACCGGGGAGCTGTTTTTT.

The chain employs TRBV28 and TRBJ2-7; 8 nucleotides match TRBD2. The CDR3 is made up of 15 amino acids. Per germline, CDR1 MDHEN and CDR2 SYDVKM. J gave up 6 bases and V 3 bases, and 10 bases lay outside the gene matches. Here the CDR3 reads CASSFTEAGGFEQYF. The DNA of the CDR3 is TGTGCCAGCAGTTTCACGGAGGCGGGGGGATTCGAGCAGTACTTC.

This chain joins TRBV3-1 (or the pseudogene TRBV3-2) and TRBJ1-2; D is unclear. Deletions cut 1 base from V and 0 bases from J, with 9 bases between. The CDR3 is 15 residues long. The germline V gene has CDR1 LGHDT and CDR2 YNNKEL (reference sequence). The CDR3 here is CASSQGGSPNYGYTF. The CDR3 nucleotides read TGTGCCAGCAGCCAAGGTGGCAGCCCTAACTATGGCTACACCTTC.